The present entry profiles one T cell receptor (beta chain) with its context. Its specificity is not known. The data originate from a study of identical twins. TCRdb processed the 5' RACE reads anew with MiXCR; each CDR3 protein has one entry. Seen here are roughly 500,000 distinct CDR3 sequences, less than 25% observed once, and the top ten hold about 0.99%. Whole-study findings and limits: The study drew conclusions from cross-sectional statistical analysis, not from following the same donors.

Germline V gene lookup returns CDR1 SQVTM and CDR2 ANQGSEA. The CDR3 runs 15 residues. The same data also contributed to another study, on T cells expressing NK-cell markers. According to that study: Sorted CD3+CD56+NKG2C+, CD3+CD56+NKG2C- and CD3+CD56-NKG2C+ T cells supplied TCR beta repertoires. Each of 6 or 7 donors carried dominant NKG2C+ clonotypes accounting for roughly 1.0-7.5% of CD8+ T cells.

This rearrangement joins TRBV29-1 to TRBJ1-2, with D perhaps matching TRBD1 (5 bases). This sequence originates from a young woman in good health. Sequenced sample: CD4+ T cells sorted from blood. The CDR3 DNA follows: TGCAACCCTTCCCCCGGAAAGGGGCGCGAGAGTGGCTACACCTTC. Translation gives CNPSPGKGRESGYTF.